This T cell receptor beta chain stems from a study of blood T cell repertoires in COVID-19. The CDR3 length is 15 residues. Sequencing used immunoSEQ multiplex PCR; TCRdb keeps in-frame clones, though not all of them. The top ten hold about 5% of the sample, which has about 320,000 clones, under 90% seen once. The specimen sequenced was PBMCs or T cells enriched from blood (not recorded which). The TCR was taken from a man between 60 and 75 years old who had recovered from COVID-19. V is TRBV21-1 and J is TRBJ1-3; the table's D call, TRBD1, was not checked against the DNA. TRBV21-1 is recorded as a pseudogene. CDR3 nucleotide sequence: TGTGCCAGCAGCAAAGGCAGGGATCCTGGAAACACCATATATTTT. It codes for CASSKGRDPGNTIYF.